A selection of T cell receptor beta chains follows, all from one sample in a study of radiation and T cells in renal cell carcinoma. TCRdb keeps only in-frame clones here, not all; method: immunoSEQ multiplex PCR. The data contain 10,000 to 15,000 clones, around 30% of them singletons. The sequences come from tumor tissue, collected from a patient whose treatment included radiotherapy and nephrectomy. The source is a man in his 60s with renal cell carcinoma. Each CDR3 is given with its conserved first and last residue. A D gene is named only where the DNA matches it firmly. Only some rows state a clone size, as once, few, many or a class for expanded clones.

>TRBV4-1|.|TRBJ2-7|.
TGCGCCAGCAGCCAAGATCTCTCCTACGAGCAGTACTTC
CASSQDLSYEQYF
>TRBV2|.|TRBJ2-3|.
TGTGCCAGCAGTGAAGCGGGGGGCTTCTCTAGCACAGATACGCAGTATTTT
CASSEAGGFSSTDTQYF
>TRBV6-5|TRBD1|TRBJ1-2|.
TGTGCCAGCAGCCGGGGACAGACTAACTATGGCTACACCTTC
CASSRGQTNYGYTF
>TRBV5-1|.|TRBJ2-3|.
TGCGCCAGCAGCACCGGACTGACTAGAGATACGCAGTATTTT
CASSTGLTRDTQYF
>TRBV29-1|.|TRBJ2-5|.
TGCAGCGTTGAAGGACGGCAAGAGACCCAGTACTTC
CSVEGRQETQYF
>TRBV10-1|TRBD1|TRBJ1-1|.
TGCGCCAGCAGTGATGGAACAGGGGTGGATACTGAAGCTTTCTTT
CASSDGTGVDTEAFF
>TRBV5-6|TRBD1|TRBJ2-5|.
TGTGCCAGCAGCTTCCGGGACAGGGAGACCCAGTACTTC
CASSFRDRETQYF
>TRBV4-1|.|TRBJ1-5|.
TGCGCCAGCAGCCAAGATAATGGGGATAGCAATCAGCCCCAGCATTTT
CASSQDNGDSNQPQHF
>TRBV7-8|.|TRBJ2-5|.
TGTGCCAGCAGCTCAACAGCAATCCAAGAGACCCAGTACTTC
CASSSTAIQETQYF
>TRBV11-2|.|TRBJ2-1|medium-sized
TGTGCCAGCAGCTTTCTTTCCGACGCAAATGAGCAGTTCTTC
CASSFLSDANEQFF
>TRBV19|.|TRBJ1-1|.
TGTGCCTGTTCGGTACAGATGAACACTGAAGCTTTCTTT
CACSVQMNTEAFF
>TRBV25-1|TRBD1|TRBJ2-7|few
TGTGCCACCCAAGATCACAGGGGGAGCTACGAGCAGTACTTC
CATQDHRGSYEQYF
>TRBV29-1|.|TRBJ1-1|.
TGCAGCGTTGGACGAGAGGGGACTGAAGCTTTCTTT
CSVGREGTEAFF
>TRBV5-5|.|TRBJ2-4|few
TGTGCCAGCAGCCCGACGGACCGAGGCAACATTCAGTACTTC
CASSPTDRGNIQYF
>TRBV30|.|TRBJ2-7|.
TGTGCCTGGAGTGTGTCCTTGGGGCGGAACTACGAGCAGTACTTC
CAWSVSLGRNYEQYF
>TRBV30|.|TRBJ2-1|.
TGTGCCTGGAGTGTAAACGGCGGTGAGCAGTTCTTC
CAWSVNGGEQFF
>TRBV6-5|.|TRBJ2-1|few
TGTGCCAGCAGTTACGCCTCCTACAATGAGCAGTTCTTC
CASSYASYNEQFF
>TRBV9|TRBD1|TRBJ1-6|.
TGTGCCAGCAGCCCGAGGGGGGACAGGTCGGGCATCACCAAGGATTCACCCCTCCACTTT
CASSPRGDRSGITKDSPLHF
>TRBV9|TRBD1|TRBJ1-6|few
TGTGCCAGCAGCGGGGGACAGGGACCCCTCCACTTT
CASSGGQGPLHF
>TRBV9|.|TRBJ1-2|.
TGTGCCAGCAGCGTTTTCCGGGAGGGCAGGGACTATGGCTACACCTTC
CASSVFREGRDYGYTF
>TRBV29-1|TRBD1|TRBJ2-3|.
TGCAGCGCGAGACAGGGAGAAGATACGCAGTATTTT
CSARQGEDTQYF
>TRBV10-1|.|TRBJ2-1|few
TGCGCCAGCAGTGCGGGGTTCGGGAATGAGCAGTTCTTC
CASSAGFGNEQFF
>TRBV6-5|TRBD1|TRBJ1-2|few
TGTGCCAGCAGGCTAGGACAGGGAATCTATGGCTACACCTTC
CASRLGQGIYGYTF
>TRBV19|.|TRBJ1-2|.
TGTGCCAGTAGTATCAAGACAGACTCCTACTATGGCTACACCTTC
CASSIKTDSYYGYTF
>TRBV19|.|TRBJ1-2|.
TGTGCCAGTAGTACTCCCGGGACGGGCTATGGCTACACCTTC
CASSTPGTGYGYTF
>TRBV10-3|.|TRBJ2-3|.
TGTGCCATCAGGGAGGTGGCTAGCACAGATACGCAGTATTTT
CAIREVASTDTQYF
>TRBV4-3|.|TRBJ1-1|.
TGCGCCAGCAGCCAAGAGGCGGCAGGGCTCGAAATGAACACTGAAGCTTTCTTT
CASSQEAAGLEMNTEAFF
>TRBV7-8|.|TRBJ2-5|.
TGTGCCAGCAGCTCTCAAGAGACCCAGTACTTC
CASSSQETQYF
>TRBV6-5|.|TRBJ1-2|.
TGTGCCAGCAGTTACCGGGCAGGCAGTACGGATGGCTACACCTTC
CASSYRAGSTDGYTF
>TRBV15|.|TRBJ1-2|many
TGTGCCACCAGCAGACTCGGGACCTTTACCTATGGCTACACCTTC
CATSRLGTFTYGYTF
>TRBV5-1|.|TRBJ1-2|.
TGCGCCAGCAGCTTGGATAGGACCCTTAACTATGGCTACACCTTC
CASSLDRTLNYGYTF
>TRBV14|.|TRBJ1-2|.
TGTGCCAGCAGCCAAGATAGGACAGCTTATGGCTACACCTTC
CASSQDRTAYGYTF
>TRBV27|TRBD2|TRBJ2-1|.
TGTGCCAGCAGGCTAGCGGGGGGTCACAATGAGCAGTTCTTC
CASRLAGGHNEQFF
>TRBV5-5|TRBD1|TRBJ1-6|few
TGTGCCAGCAGCTCTGAACAGGGGAAGTTTGATTCACCCCTCCACTTT
CASSSEQGKFDSPLHF
>TRBV6-5|TRBD2|TRBJ2-4|.
TGTGCCAGCAGCCCGGGACTACAGAACATTCAGTACTTC
CASSPGLQNIQYF
>TRBV6-5|.|TRBJ2-2|.
TGTGCCAGCAGTTACCGTCCCTTAAACACCGGGGAGCTGTTTTTT
CASSYRPLNTGELFF
>TRBV30|.|TRBJ1-1|medium-sized
TGTGCCTGGATTTCAACCGTGGATTTACCGAGAAGATCTTTCTTT
CAWISTVDLPRRSFF
>TRBV6-5|.|TRBJ1-6|.
TGTGCCAGCAGTTACGACAGGAGCTCCTATAATTCACCCCTCCACTTT
CASSYDRSSYNSPLHF
>TRBV6-5|.|TRBJ1-5|.
TGTGCCAGCAGTTACGGGTCGAGCAATCAGCCCCAGCATTTT
CASSYGSSNQPQHF
>TRBV19|.|TRBJ1-4|medium-sized
TGTGCCAGTAGTATTTCGTGGACGGCTAATGAAAAACTGTTTTTT
CASSISWTANEKLFF
>TRBV9|TRBD1|TRBJ1-6|many
TGTGCCAGCAGCGCGCCCCCGGGACAGGCCAATTCACCCCTCCACTTT
CASSAPPGQANSPLHF
>TRBV5-1|TRBD1|TRBJ1-2|.
TGCGCCAGCAGCTACGCGGGACAGAACTATGGCTACACCTTC
CASSYAGQNYGYTF
>TRBV25-1|TRBD1|TRBJ2-3|.
TGTGCCAGCAGTCGAACTGGGACAGGCACAGATACGCAGTATTTT
CASSRTGTGTDTQYF
>TRBV28|.|TRBJ2-5|.
TGTGCCAGCAGTTTTGAGGGGTGGGCAGAGACCCAGTACTTC
CASSFEGWAETQYF